This entry features one T cell receptor beta chain sequence. The sample originates from a study of blood T cell repertoires in COVID-19. The repertoire was sequenced with immunoSEQ multiplex PCR; TCRdb's copy has only in-frame clones and lacks some. The sample shows under 250,000 clones, around 89% of them seen only once. Germline lookup yields CDR1 KGHSH and CDR2 LQKENI. Trimming cost V 6 bases and J 5 bases; bases outside gene matches: 10. CDR3 length equals 15 residues. This TCR was sampled from a man aged 30 to 39 with COVID-19, enrolled during active disease. The sequencing input was peripheral blood. The J gene is TRBJ1-2, the V gene TRBV18; the match to TRBD1 covers 9 bases. The CDR3 reads CASSTGQGRTYGYTF. CDR3 DNA sequence: TGTGCCAGCTCCACCGGACAGGGGAGGACATATGGCTACACCTTC.